The 7 T cell receptor beta chains listed next were all sequenced from one sample in a study of naive and memory T cell subsets. Broader study findings: A few larger clonotypes appeared in naive repertoires, especially CD8, possibly memory cells re-expressing CD45RA.

These receptors have no known antigen. The beta constant-region primer was an equimolar mix of two oligonucleotides covering TRBC1 and TRBC2. Nested alpha and beta constant-region primers with the SP2 primer drove four PCR rounds on ligated cDNA. Via MiXCR, TCRdb re-called the UMI-ligation and nested PCR reads, giving one row per CDR3 protein. The sample lists approximately 140,000 distinct CDR3 sequences, about 20% occurring once. Sequenced: naive CD4+ T cells from blood. These receptors were collected from a human donor in good health.

This clonotype has just a few counts. The chain's CDR3 is CASRTPMTGLETQYF. CDR3 DNA sequence: TGTGCCAGCAGAACCCCAATGACAGGGTTAGAGACCCAGTACTTC. The gene calls are TRBV6-2 or TRBV6-3 and TRBJ2-5; TRBD1 agrees at 7 bases. This CDR3 region has 15 residues. In germline, CDR1 is MNHEY, CDR2 SVGEGT. The trim removed 6 bases at V and 4 bases at J, leaving 11 bases unmatched.

This clonotype has a handful of counts. The rearrangement links TRBV28 to TRBJ2-1, with 7 nucleotides matching TRBD2. The CDR3 is 14 residues long. After removal of 7 bases from V and 5 bases from J, the junction contained 8 bases not matched to a gene. Looked up from germline, CDR1 is MDHEN and CDR2 is SYDVKM. The CDR3 DNA reads as TGTGCCAGCAACCTTCCTAGCGGCAACAATGAGCAGTTCTTC. It translates to CASNLPSGNNEQFF. The full variable domain, in which reference TRBV28 and TRBJ2-1 provide the parts outside the CDR3, is DVKVTQSSRYLVKRTGEKVFLECVQDMDHENMFWYRQDPGLGLRLIYFSYDVKMKEKGDIPEGYSVSREKKERFSLILESASTNQTSMYLCASNLPSGNNEQFFGPGTRLTVL.

This clonotype was detected ten times or more. The V gene is TRBV20-1, the J gene TRBJ1-5, with D perhaps matching TRBD1 (5 bases). The ends were cut back, 0 bases at V and 6 bases at J, with 12 bases in the middle. Germline CDR1 is DFQATT and CDR2 is SNEGSKA (reference sequence). The CDR3 has 14 amino acids. The CDR3 reads CSARDNVGGQPQHF. CDR3 DNA sequence: TGCAGTGCTAGAGATAATGTTGGGGGTCAGCCCCAGCATTTT.

A few counts support this clonotype. V and J are TRBV7-6 and TRBJ1-1; D possibly corresponds to TRBD1 (6 bases). Per germline, CDR1 SGHVS and CDR2 FNYEAQ. The CDR3 covers 13 residues. Trimming took 1 base from V and 4 from J, leaving 7 bases between them. CDR3 DNA: TGTGCCAGCAGCTTAGGACAGGTCACTGAAGCTTTCTTT. It codes for CASSLGQVTEAFF.

The V gene is TRBV6-2 or TRBV6-3, the J gene TRBJ1-1; D is possibly TRBD1 (5 bases). Between the trimmed V and J ends, which lost 2 bases and 3 bases, there was a span of 13 bases. CDR1 is MNHEY and CDR2 is SVGEGT in the germline V gene. The CDR3 sequence is 15 residues long. CDR3 DNA: TGTGCCAGCAGTTACGCGGGGGTCCCATACACTGAAGCTTTCTTT. It specifies CASSYAGVPYTEAFF.

In this sample, this clonotype turned up a few times. This chain links TRBV28 with TRBJ2-3; D possibly matches TRBD1 or TRBD2 (5 bases each). The CDR3 runs 18 residues. V lost 1 base and J lost 4, with 21 bases in between. CDR1 and CDR2 from the germline V gene are MDHEN and SYDVKM. CDR3 sequence (DNA): TGTGCCAGCAGTTTATTGAGTTGGGGCGGTCTGGGAGCAGATACGCAGTATTTT. Translating gives CASSLLSWGGLGADTQYF.

The chain combines TRBV12-3 or TRBV12-4 with TRBJ1-5; D ambiguous. Between the trimmed V and J ends, which lost 3 bases and 4 bases, there was a span of 16 bases. There are 16 residues in the CDR3. CDR3 in amino acids: CASSFRSGALNQPQHF. CDR3 in DNA: TGTGCCAGCAGTTTCCGATCAGGAGCATTAAATCAGCCCCAGCATTTT.